The clone carrying this T cell receptor beta chain was observed a handful of times. Its antigen remains unidentified. Germline CDR1 is SGHTA and CDR2 is FQGNSA. The J segment lost 10 bases and the V segment lost 0 bases, leaving 11 bases of the junction unmatched. CDR3 length: 17 amino acids. This entry belongs to a study of response to subunit inactivated influenza vaccine. Points from the study as a whole: Authors suggested few new T cells are recruited by each seasonal influenza vaccination.

TCRdb passed the RT-PCR reads through MiXCR, listing each CDR3 protein once. The top ten hold 11% of the sample, which has hundreds of thousands of distinct CDR3 sequences, 15% to 19% seen once. The receptor comes from a man between 50 and 59 years old who received an inactivated influenza vaccine. The sample in question was PBMCs from blood, obtained 11 to 12 days after vaccination. The chain joins TRBV7-2 to TRBJ2-1; 11 positions agree with TRBD2. The CDR3 DNA reads as TGTGCCAGCAGCTTAGCGGTGGTAGCGGGAGGGACGGGGGAGCAGTTCTTC. Translated: CASSLAVVAGGTGEQFF.